This T cell receptor (beta chain) comes out of a study of T cells in women clearing cervical HPV infection. Whole-study findings and limits: CIN3+ cases had significantly higher TCR repertoire richness than controls, but evenness did not differ.

This CDR3 has 14 amino acids. The ends were cut back, 0 bases at V and 2 bases at J, with 5 bases in the middle. Germline-derived CDR1 and CDR2 are ENHRY and SYGVKD. Libraries were prepared by immunoSEQ multiplex PCR; TCRdb keeps only in-frame clonotypes and omits some of them. This sample's clone table lists around 30,000 clones. For this clone: The target antigen is unknown. From the germline J gene comes the end of the CDR3, since the read stops 3 residues before it.

Prevalent HPV16 infections were excluded; only incident single HPV16 infections included. HPV was found by MY09/MY11 PCR and dot-blot genotyping. This receptor was taken from a woman aged 18 to 75 with a cervical HPV16 infection that either progressed to CIN3+ or cleared (not recorded which). The specimen was blood buffy coat. The V and J genes are TRBV10-3 and TRBJ1-5; D unclear. CDR3 region: CAISESNGNQPQHF. CDR3 DNA, as far as it was read: TGTGCCATCAGTGAGTCTAATGGCAATCAGCCC.